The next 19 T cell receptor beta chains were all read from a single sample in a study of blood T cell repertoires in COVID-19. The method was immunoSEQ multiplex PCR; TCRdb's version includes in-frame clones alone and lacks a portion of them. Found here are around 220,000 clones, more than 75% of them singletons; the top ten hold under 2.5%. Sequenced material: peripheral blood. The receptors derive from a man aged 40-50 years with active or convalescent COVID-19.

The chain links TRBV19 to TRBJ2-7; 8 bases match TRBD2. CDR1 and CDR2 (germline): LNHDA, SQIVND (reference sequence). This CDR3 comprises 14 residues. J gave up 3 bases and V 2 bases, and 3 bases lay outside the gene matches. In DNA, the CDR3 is TGTGCCAGTAGTATAAGCGGGAGCCTCTACGAGCAGTACTTC. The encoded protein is CASSISGSLYEQYF.

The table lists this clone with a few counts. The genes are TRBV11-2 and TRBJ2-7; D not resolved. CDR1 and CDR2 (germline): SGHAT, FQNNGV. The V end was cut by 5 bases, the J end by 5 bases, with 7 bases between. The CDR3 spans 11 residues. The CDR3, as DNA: TGTGCCAGCAGCCGACATGACGAGCAGTACTTC. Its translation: CASSRHDEQYF.

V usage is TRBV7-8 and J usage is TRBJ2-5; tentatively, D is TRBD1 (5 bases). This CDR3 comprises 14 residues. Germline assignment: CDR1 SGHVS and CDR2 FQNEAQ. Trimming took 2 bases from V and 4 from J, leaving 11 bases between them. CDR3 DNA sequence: TGTGCCAGCAGCTTATTGGGGCAGGGAGAGACCCAGTACTTC. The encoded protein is CASSLLGQGETQYF. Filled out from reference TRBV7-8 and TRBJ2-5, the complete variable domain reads GAGVSQSPRYKVAKRGQDVALRCDPISGHVSLFWYQQALGQGPEFLTYFQNEAQLDKSGLPSDRFFAERPEGSVSTLKIQRTQQEDSAVYLCASSLLGQGETQYFGPGTRLLVL.

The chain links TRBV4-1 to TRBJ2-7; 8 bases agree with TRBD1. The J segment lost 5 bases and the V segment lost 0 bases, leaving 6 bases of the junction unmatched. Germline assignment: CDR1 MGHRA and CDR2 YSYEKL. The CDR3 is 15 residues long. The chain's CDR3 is CASSQDRQGMNEQYF. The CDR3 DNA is TGCGCCAGCAGCCAAGATAGACAGGGGATGAACGAGCAGTACTTC.

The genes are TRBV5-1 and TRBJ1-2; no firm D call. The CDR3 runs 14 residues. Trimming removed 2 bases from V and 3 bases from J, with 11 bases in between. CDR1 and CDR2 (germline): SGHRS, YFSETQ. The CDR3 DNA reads TGCGCCAGCAGCTTAAAGAACGGAGACTATGGCTACACCTTC. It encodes CASSLKNGDYGYTF.

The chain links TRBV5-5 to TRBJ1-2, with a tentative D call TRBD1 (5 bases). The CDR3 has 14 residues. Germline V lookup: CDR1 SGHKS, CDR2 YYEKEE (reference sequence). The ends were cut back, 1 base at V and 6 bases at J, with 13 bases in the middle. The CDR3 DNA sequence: TGTGCCAGCAGCTTGTCGACAGCTATTGATGGCTACACCTTC. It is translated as CASSLSTAIDGYTF.

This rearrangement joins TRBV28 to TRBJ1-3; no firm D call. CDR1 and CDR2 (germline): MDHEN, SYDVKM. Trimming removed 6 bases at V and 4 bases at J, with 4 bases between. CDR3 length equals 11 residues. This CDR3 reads CASRSGNTIYF. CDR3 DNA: TGTGCCAGCAGATCGGGAAACACCATATATTTT.

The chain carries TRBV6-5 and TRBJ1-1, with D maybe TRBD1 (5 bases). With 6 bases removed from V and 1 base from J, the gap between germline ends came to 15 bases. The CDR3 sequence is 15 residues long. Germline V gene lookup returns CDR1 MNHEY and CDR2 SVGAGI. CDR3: CASRGLTSANTEAFF. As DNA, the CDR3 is TGTGCCAGCAGGGGACTTACTTCGGCGAACACTGAAGCTTTCTTT.

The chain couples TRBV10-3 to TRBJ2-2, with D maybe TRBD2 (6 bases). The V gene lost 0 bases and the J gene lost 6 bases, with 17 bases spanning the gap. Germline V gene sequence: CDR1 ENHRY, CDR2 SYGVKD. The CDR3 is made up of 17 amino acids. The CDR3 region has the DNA TGTGCCATCAGTGAGTCCGGGGCGGGGTTTCGGGCCGGGGAGCTGTTTTTT. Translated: CAISESGAGFRAGELFF.

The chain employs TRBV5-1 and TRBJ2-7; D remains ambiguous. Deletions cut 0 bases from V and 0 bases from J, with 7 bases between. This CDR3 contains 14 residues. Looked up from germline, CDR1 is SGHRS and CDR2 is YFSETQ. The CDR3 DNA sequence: TGCGCCAGCAGCTTGGCAGGAAACTCCTACGAGCAGTACTTC. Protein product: CASSLAGNSYEQYF. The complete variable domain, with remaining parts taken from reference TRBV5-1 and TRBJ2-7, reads KAGVTQTPRYLIKTRGQQVTLSCSPISGHRSVSWYQQTPGQGLQFLFEYFSETQRNKGNFPGRFSGRQFSNSRSEMNVSTLELGDSALYLCASSLAGNSYEQYFGPGTRLTVT.

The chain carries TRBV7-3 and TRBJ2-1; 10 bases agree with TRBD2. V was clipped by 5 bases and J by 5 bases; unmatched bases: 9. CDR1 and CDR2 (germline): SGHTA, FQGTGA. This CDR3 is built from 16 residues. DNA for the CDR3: TGTGCCAGCAGCCCTATGCTAGCGGGAGCGGACAATGAGCAGTTCTTC. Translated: CASSPMLAGADNEQFF.

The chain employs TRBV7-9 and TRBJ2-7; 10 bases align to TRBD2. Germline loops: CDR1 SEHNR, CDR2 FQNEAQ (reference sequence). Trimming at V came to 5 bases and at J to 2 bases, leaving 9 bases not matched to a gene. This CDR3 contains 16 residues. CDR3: CASSKNPGLATYEQYF. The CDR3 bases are TGTGCCAGCAGCAAAAACCCGGGACTAGCGACCTACGAGCAGTACTTC.

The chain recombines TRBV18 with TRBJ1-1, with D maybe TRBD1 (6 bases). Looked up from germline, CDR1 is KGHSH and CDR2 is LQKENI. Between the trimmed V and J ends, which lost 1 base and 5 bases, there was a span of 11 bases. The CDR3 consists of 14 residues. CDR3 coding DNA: TGTGCCAGCTCACCACTATACAGGGAGACTGAAGCTTTCTTT. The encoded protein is CASSPLYRETEAFF.

In DNA form, the CDR3 reads TGTGCCAGCAGCCGTTCGGGAGGGAGGAACACTGAAGCTTTCTTT. Translation: CASSRSGGRNTEAFF. The J gene is TRBJ1-1, the V gene TRBV27; D unresolved. Germline V gives CDR1 MNHEY, CDR2 SMNVEV (reference sequence). The CDR3 spans 15 residues. The V end lost 6 bases, the J end lost 1 base, and 15 bases lay between the germline ends.

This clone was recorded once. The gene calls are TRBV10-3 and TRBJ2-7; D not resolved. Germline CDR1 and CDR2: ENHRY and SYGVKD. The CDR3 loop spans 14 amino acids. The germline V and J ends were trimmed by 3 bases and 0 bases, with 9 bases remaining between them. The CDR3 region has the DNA TGTGCCATCAGTGAAACAGCCAGCTCCTACGAGCAGTACTTC. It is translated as CAISETASSYEQYF.

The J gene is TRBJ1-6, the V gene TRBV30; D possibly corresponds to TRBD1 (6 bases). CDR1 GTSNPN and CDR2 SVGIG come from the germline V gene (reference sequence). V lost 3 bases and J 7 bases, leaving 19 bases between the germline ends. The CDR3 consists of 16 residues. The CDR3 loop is CAWREGGMTPNSPLHF. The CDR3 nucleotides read TGTGCCTGGAGGGAGGGGGGGATGACTCCGAATTCACCCCTCCACTTT.

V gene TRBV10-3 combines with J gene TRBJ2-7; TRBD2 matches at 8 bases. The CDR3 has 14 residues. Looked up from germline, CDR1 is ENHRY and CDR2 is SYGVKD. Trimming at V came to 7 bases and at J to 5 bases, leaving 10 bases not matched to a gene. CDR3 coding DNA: TGTGCCATCACAGGACGGAGCGGGGGAAACGAGCAGTACTTC. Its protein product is CAITGRSGGNEQYF.

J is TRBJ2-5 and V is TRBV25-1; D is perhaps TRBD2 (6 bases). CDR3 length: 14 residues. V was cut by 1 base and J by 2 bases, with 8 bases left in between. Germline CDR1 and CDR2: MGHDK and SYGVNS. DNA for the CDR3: TGTGCCAGCAGTGAATCGGGGAGGCAAGAGACCCAGTACTTC. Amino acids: CASSESGRQETQYF.

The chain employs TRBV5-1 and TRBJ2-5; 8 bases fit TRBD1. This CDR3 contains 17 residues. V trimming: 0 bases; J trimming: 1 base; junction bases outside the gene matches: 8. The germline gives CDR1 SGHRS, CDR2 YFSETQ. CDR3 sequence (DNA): TGCGCCAGCAGCTTGGATTGGACAGGGCTCGGCCAAGAGACCCAGTACTTC. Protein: CASSLDWTGLGQETQYF.